This TCR beta chain was observed in a study of blood T cell repertoires in COVID-19. Turning to the study itself: There were acute and convalescent COVID-19 samples, and they came from the United States, Italy and Spain. PBMCs, B-cell-depleted T cells, or T cells provided the cDNA or gDNA that made up the material.

Looked up from germline, CDR1 is SGHAT and CDR2 is FQNNGV. The V end was cut by 3 bases, the J end by 1 base, with 7 bases between. This CDR3 is 13 amino acids long. Per the original methods: Amplification with reference gene primers provided the estimates of nucleated cell counts. The method was immunoSEQ multiplex PCR; TCRdb's version includes in-frame clones alone and lacks a portion of them. The DNA was the basis for D and trimming; V, J and clone size are from that table. This sample has roughly 200,000 clones, with approximately 80% found just once. V usage is TRBV11-2 and J usage is TRBJ2-7; possible D gene TRBD1, 6 bases. The clonotype comes from a woman between 50 and 59 years old with active or convalescent COVID-19. The sample consisted of peripheral blood. For the CDR3, the DNA is TGTGCCAGCAGCTTCGGACAGTCCTACGAGCAGTACTTC. This gives the protein CASSFGQSYEQYF. The full variable domain, completed using reference TRBV11-2 and TRBJ2-7, is EAGVAQSPRYKIIEKRQSVAFWCNPISGHATLYWYQQILGQGPKLLIQFQNNGVVDDSQLPKDRFSAERLKGVDSTLKIQPAKLEDSAVYLCASSFGQSYEQYFGPGTRLTVT.